This T cell receptor beta chain was sequenced in a study of T-cell memory formation after mild COVID-19. V shed 6 bases and J 2 bases; nucleotides not matched to a gene: 9. The CDR3 is 16 residues long. Many counts were recorded for this clonotype. Via MiXCR, TCRdb re-called the 5' RACE reads, giving one row per CDR3 protein. The table includes a few hundred thousand distinct CDR3 sequences, around a tenth detected once. The source material was PBMCs or a T cell subset sorted from them (not recorded which). The rearrangement uses TRBV12-3 or TRBV12-4 and TRBJ2-3, with 9 bases lining up with TRBD2. This TCR came from a man in his late teens or twenties who had mild COVID-19 (a few samples of this study predate the infection). Cell type and time point are not known. CDR3: CASSSPIAGDTDTQYF. DNA for the CDR3: TGTGCCAGCAGCTCCCCCATAGCGGGGGACACAGATACGCAGTATTTT.